A selection of T cell receptor beta chains follows, all from one sample in a study of blood T cell repertoires in COVID-19. Clones were sequenced by immunoSEQ multiplex PCR, and TCRdb holds only the in-frame ones, with some missing. The sample includes over 150,000 clones, around 80% of them seen just once. The sample comprised PBMCs or T cells enriched from blood (not recorded which). The receptors shown here come from a man aged 45-60 years who had recovered from COVID-19. Each CDR3 is given with its conserved first and last residue. A D gene is named only where the DNA matches it firmly. Part of the rows lack a size; the others show once, few, many or a class for expanded clones.

size,J,V,D,CDR3,DNA
once,TRBJ2-5,TRBV14,TRBD2,CASSQGSGVTETQYF,TGTGCCAGCAGCCAAGGTAGCGGGGTAACGGAGACCCAGTACTTC
NA,TRBJ1-5,TRBV5-8,NA,CASSLPLPLFNQPQHF,TGTGCCAGCAGCTTGCCACTCCCCCTTTTCAATCAGCCCCAGCATTTT
NA,TRBJ2-7,TRBV18,TRBD1,CASSTGTGTLYEQYF,TGTGCCAGCTCAACCGGGACAGGGACCCTCTACGAGCAGTACTTC
NA,TRBJ2-1,TRBV2,TRBD1,CASSEGTGGDNEQFF,TGTGCCAGCAGTGAAGGGACAGGGGGTGACAATGAGCAGTTCTTC
NA,TRBJ1-1,TRBV5-1,TRBD1,CASSIEQGIAEAFF,TGCGCCAGCAGCATAGAACAGGGGATCGCTGAAGCTTTCTTT
once,TRBJ2-1,TRBV29-1,TRBD1,CSVQTGTKSYNEQFF,TGCAGCGTCCAGACAGGGACCAAGTCCTACAATGAGCAGTTCTTC
NA,TRBJ2-2,TRBV30,NA,CAWSVLGRGELFF,TGTGCCTGGAGTGTACTGGGGCGAGGGGAGCTGTTTTTT
NA,TRBJ2-1,TRBV27,TRBD2,CASSFTRGGSYNEQFF,TGTGCCAGCAGTTTTACTCGCGGGGGTTCCTACAATGAGCAGTTCTTC
NA,TRBJ2-3,TRBV7-8,TRBD1,CASSLTTQGASTDTQYF,TGTGCCAGCAGCCTCACCACCCAGGGGGCGAGCACAGATACGCAGTATTTT
once,TRBJ2-7,TRBV6-2/TRBV6-3,NA,CASSLAGSTYEQYF,TGTGCCAGCAGTTTGGCGGGGAGCACCTACGAGCAGTACTTC
NA,TRBJ2-3,TRBV21-1,NA,CASSKEELAGDTDTQYF,TGTGCCAGCAGCAAAGAAGAACTAGCGGGGGACACAGATACGCAGTATTTT
NA,TRBJ1-1,TRBV30,TRBD1,CAWSRNRGHVRTEAFF,TGTGCCTGGAGCCGTAACAGGGGGCACGTACGGACTGAAGCTTTCTTT
NA,TRBJ2-3,TRBV18,NA,CASSNAGLGDTQYF,TGTGCCAGCTCCAATGCGGGGCTGGGAGATACGCAGTATTTT
NA,TRBJ1-6,TRBV3-1/TRBV3-2,TRBD1,CASSQGQGPLHF,TGTGCCAGCAGCCAGGGACAGGGGCCCCTCCACTTT
NA,TRBJ2-2,TRBV9,TRBD2,CASSGPGMSGGYTGELFF,TGTGCCAGCAGCGGACCGGGGATGAGCGGGGGGTACACCGGGGAGCTGTTTTTT
few,TRBJ1-6,TRBV16,TRBD1,CASRPGGTDSPLHF,TGTGCCAGTCGACCAGGGGGGACGGATTCACCCCTCCACTTT